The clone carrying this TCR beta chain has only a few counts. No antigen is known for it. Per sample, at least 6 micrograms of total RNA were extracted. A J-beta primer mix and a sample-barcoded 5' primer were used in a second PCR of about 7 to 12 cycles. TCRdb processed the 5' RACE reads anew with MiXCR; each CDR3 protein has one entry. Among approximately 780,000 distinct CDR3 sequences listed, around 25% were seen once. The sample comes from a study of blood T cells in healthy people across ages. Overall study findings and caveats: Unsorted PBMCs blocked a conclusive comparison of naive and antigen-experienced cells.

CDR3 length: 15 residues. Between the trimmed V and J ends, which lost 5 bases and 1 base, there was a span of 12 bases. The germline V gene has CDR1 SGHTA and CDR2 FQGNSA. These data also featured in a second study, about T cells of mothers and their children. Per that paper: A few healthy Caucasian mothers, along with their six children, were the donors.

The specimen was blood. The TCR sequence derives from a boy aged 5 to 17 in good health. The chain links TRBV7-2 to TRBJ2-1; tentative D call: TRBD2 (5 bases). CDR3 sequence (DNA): TGTGCCAGCAGCCCGGGGTCTATGTCCTACAATGAGCAGTTCTTC. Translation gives CASSPGSMSYNEQFF. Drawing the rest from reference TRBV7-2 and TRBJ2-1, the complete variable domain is GAGVSQSPSNKVTEKGKDVELRCDPISGHTALYWYRQSLGQGLEFLIYFQGNSAPDKSGLPSDRFSAERTGGSVSTLTIQRTQQEDSAVYLCASSPGSMSYNEQFFGPGTRLTVL.